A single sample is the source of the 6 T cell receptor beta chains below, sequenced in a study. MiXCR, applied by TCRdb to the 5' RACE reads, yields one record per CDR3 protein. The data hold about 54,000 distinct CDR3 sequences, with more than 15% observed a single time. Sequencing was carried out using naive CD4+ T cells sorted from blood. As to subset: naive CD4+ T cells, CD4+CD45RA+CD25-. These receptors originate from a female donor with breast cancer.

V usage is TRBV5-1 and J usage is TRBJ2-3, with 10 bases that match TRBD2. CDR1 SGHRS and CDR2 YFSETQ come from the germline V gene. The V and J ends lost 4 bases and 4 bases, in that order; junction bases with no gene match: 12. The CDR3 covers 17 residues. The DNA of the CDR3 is TGCGCCAGCAGCCGGGGAAGAGCGGGAGGGCCGGCAGATACGCAGTATTTT. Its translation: CASSRGRAGGPADTQYF. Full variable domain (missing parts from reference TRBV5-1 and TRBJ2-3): KAGVTQTPRYLIKTRGQQVTLSCSPISGHRSVSWYQQTPGQGLQFLFEYFSETQRNKGNFPGRFSGRQFSNSRSEMNVSTLELGDSALYLCASSRGRAGGPADTQYFGPGTRLTVL.

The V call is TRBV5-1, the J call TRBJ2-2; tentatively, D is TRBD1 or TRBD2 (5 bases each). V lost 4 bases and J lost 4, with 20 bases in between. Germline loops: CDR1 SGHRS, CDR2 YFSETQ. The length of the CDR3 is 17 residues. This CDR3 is CASSVGHEGRITGELFF. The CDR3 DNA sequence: TGCGCCAGCAGCGTCGGCCACGAGGGGCGAATCACCGGGGAGCTGTTTTTT.

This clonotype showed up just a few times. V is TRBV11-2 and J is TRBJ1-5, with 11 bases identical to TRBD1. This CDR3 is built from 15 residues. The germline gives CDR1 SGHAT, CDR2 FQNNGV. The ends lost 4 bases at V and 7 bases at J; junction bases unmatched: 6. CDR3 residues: CASSWGTGGDQPQHF. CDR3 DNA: TGTGCCAGCAGCTGGGGGACAGGGGGTGACCAGCCCCAGCATTTT.

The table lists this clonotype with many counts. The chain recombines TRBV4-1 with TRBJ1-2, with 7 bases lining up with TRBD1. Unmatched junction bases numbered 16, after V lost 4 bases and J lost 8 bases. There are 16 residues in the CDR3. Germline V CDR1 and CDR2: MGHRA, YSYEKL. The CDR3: CASSLNPRGPRGGYTF. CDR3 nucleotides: TGCGCCAGCAGCCTGAATCCTAGGGGGCCCCGTGGGGGCTACACCTTC.

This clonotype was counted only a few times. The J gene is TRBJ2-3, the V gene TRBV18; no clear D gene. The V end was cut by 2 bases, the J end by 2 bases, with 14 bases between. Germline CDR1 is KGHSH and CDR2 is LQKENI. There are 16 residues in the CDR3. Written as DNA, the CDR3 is TGTGCCAGCTCACCAGGGAACAGAGCAGCCACAGATACGCAGTATTTT. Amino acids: CASSPGNRAATDTQYF.

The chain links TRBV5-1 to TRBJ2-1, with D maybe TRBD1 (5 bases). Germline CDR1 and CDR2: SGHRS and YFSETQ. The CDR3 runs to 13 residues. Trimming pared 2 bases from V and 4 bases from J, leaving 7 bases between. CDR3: CASSFTGYNEQFF. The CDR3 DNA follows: TGCGCCAGCAGCTTTACAGGTTACAATGAGCAGTTCTTC.